This is a list of T cell receptor beta chains from one sample in a study of blood T cell repertoires in COVID-19. The repertoire was sequenced with immunoSEQ multiplex PCR; TCRdb's copy has only in-frame clones and lacks some. The sample consists of 130,000 to 150,000 clones, approximately 87% of them appearing once. The sample taken for sequencing was peripheral blood. Receptors originate from a woman aged 50 to 60 with active or convalescent COVID-19. CDR3s include the opening cysteine and the closing phenylalanine or tryptophan. Fields, in order: clone size, D gene, V gene, J gene, CDR3 length, CDR3 protein, CDR3 DNA. A D gene is named only where the DNA matches it firmly. The size entry is marked missing in some rows and otherwise reads once, few, many or a size class.

>-|-|TRBV6-1|TRBJ1-5|13
CASSEVIGQPQHF
TGTGCCAGCAGTGAAGTTATCGGTCAGCCCCAGCATTTT
>-|-|TRBV29-1|TRBJ1-1|11
CSVVKNTEAFF
TGCAGCGTTGTAAAGAACACTGAAGCTTTCTTT
>-|-|TRBV18|TRBJ1-1|14
CASSPLNRDTEAFF
TGTGCCAGCTCACCACTAAACAGGGATACTGAAGCTTTCTTT
>-|TRBD2|TRBV7-3|TRBJ2-5|14
CASSSGLAGETQYF
TGTGCCAGCAGCTCCGGACTAGCGGGAGAGACCCAGTACTTC
>-|TRBD1|TRBV18|TRBJ2-7|17
CASSPIAPGQISYEQYF
TGTGCCAGCTCACCGATAGCACCGGGACAGATCTCCTACGAGCAGTACTTC
>-|-|TRBV5-1|TRBJ1-1|16
CASSLDIVTGNTEAFF
TGCGCCAGCAGCTTGGATATCGTAACAGGGAACACTGAAGCTTTCTTT
>-|-|TRBV29-1|TRBJ1-5|12
CSVVAPDQPQHF
TGCAGCGTTGTGGCACCAGATCAGCCCCAGCATTTT
>-|TRBD1|TRBV2|TRBJ1-4|15
CASSGEDRGREKLFF
TGTGCCAGCAGTGGGGAAGACAGGGGTCGGGAAAAACTGTTTTTT
>-|TRBD1|TRBV7-9|TRBJ2-2|17
CASSSPPGQGNTGELFF
TGTGCCAGCAGCTCACCCCCGGGACAGGGGAACACCGGGGAGCTGTTTTTT
>-|TRBD1|TRBV24-1|TRBJ2-5|16
CATSDFWDSARKTQYF
TGTGCCACCAGTGATTTTTGGGACAGTGCGAGGAAGACCCAGTACTTC
>-|-|TRBV6-5|TRBJ2-1|15
CASGPDRTGYNEQFF
TGTGCCAGCGGCCCAGATCGGACGGGATACAATGAGCAGTTCTTC
>-|-|TRBV27|TRBJ1-1|18
CASSTRPQAGPMNTEAFF
TGTGCCAGCAGTACCCGACCTCAGGCGGGGCCTATGAACACTGAAGCTTTCTTT
>once|TRBD2|TRBV7-9|TRBJ2-3|13
CASRTSGTDTQYF
TGTGCCAGCAGGACTAGCGGCACAGATACGCAGTATTTT
>-|-|TRBV10-3|TRBJ1-5|14
CAISDFQGHQPQHF
TGTGCCATCAGTGATTTTCAGGGCCATCAGCCCCAGCATTTT
>-|-|TRBV7-9|TRBJ1-1|15
CASRPMGHINTEAFF
TGTGCCAGCAGACCCATGGGACACATCAACACTGAAGCTTTCTTT
>-|TRBD1|TRBV28|TRBJ1-2|15
CASSSWDREGYGYTF
TGTGCCAGCAGTAGCTGGGACAGGGAGGGGTATGGCTACACCTTC
>-|-|TRBV23-1|TRBJ2-2|14
CAIPRSPAAGELFF
TGCGCCATCCCGAGGAGTCCGGCCGCCGGGGAGCTGTTTTTT
>-|-|TRBV6-2/TRBV6-3|TRBJ1-2|14
CASSPVSHLSGYTF
TGTGCCAGCAGTCCCGTTTCCCACCTTAGCGGCTACACCTTC
>-|TRBD1|TRBV7-2|TRBJ1-1|11
CASSNRGKAFF
TGTGCCAGCAGCAACAGGGGAAAAGCTTTCTTT
>-|-|TRBV12-2|TRBJ2-3|17
CASRLATPAGVPDTQYF
TGTGCAAGTCGCTTAGCGACCCCAGCGGGGGTGCCAGATACGCAGTATTTT
>-|-|TRBV6-6|TRBJ1-4|14
CASSSHMTEEKLFF
TGTGCCAGCAGTTCCCATATGACTGAGGAAAAACTGTTTTTT
>-|TRBD2|TRBV7-2|TRBJ2-1|15
CASSLVAGGNNEQFF
TGTGCCAGCAGCTTAGTAGCGGGGGGCAACAATGAGCAGTTCTTC
>-|TRBD2|TRBV7-9|TRBJ2-2|19
CASSVGTFRTSGFTGELFF
TGTGCCAGCAGCGTCGGGACATTCAGGACTAGCGGGTTTACCGGGGAGCTGTTTTTT
>-|-|TRBV7-8|TRBJ1-2|14
CASSLGGPNYGYTF
TGTGCCAGCAGCTTAGGGGGCCCTAACTATGGCTACACCTTC
>-|-|TRBV6-5|TRBJ1-6|14
CASFFQGGDSPLHF
TGTGCCTCCTTCTTTCAGGGTGGGGATTCACCCCTCCACTTT
>-|-|TRBV6-4|TRBJ1-2|14
CASSDGNPNYGYTF
TGTGCCAGCAGTGACGGCAACCCTAACTATGGCTACACCTTC
>-|TRBD1|TRBV28|TRBJ1-4|15
CATSPNRGNGEKLFF
TGTGCCACCTCGCCAAACAGGGGGAACGGTGAAAAACTGTTTTTT
>-|TRBD1|TRBV30|TRBJ1-1|13
CAWDRGPNTEAFF
TGTGCCTGGGACAGGGGGCCGAACACTGAAGCTTTCTTT
>-|-|TRBV10-3|TRBJ1-2|12
CATTDPNYGYTF
TGTGCCACGACAGACCCTAACTATGGCTACACCTTC
>-|-|TRBV5-1|TRBJ2-3|14
CASSPAGRADTQYF
TGCGCCAGCAGCCCGGCGGGCCGGGCGGATACGCAGTATTTT
>-|-|TRBV6-4|TRBJ1-3|15
CASSDLPGVWNTIYF
TGTGCCAGCAGTGATCTACCGGGTGTCTGGAACACCATATATTTT
>-|-|TRBV5-1|TRBJ2-1|15
CASSNMAGSYNEQFF
TGCGCCAGCAGCAATATGGCGGGGTCCTACAATGAGCAGTTCTTC
>once|-|TRBV15|TRBJ1-2|13
CAVNKGGAYGYTF
TGTGCCGTAAACAAAGGGGGTGCCTATGGCTACACCTTC
>-|-|TRBV7-2|TRBJ1-1|16
CASSFSSGGRNTEAFF
TGTGCCAGCAGCTTTTCATCGGGTGGCCGGAACACTGAAGCTTTCTTT
>-|TRBD2|TRBV4-1|TRBJ2-2|16
CASSQALAGGTGELFF
TGCGCCAGCAGCCAAGCACTAGCGGGGGGGACCGGGGAGCTGTTTTTT
>-|TRBD1|TRBV6-6|TRBJ1-1|15
CASSPDTGVATEAFF
TGTGCCAGCAGTCCCGATACAGGGGTGGCCACTGAAGCTTTCTTT
>few|TRBD1|TRBV18|TRBJ2-2|13
CASRDRGTGELFF
TGTGCCAGCCGGGACAGGGGAACCGGGGAGCTGTTTTTT
>-|-|TRBV4-3|TRBJ1-2|15
CASSQAFTGTGGYTF
TGCGCCAGCAGCCAAGCTTTCACAGGGACCGGCGGCTACACCTTC
>-|-|TRBV6-6|TRBJ2-7|11
CASSREYEQYF
TGTGCCAGCTCAAGGGAGTACGAGCAGTACTTC
>-|TRBD1|TRBV28|TRBJ1-5|15
CASSRGGTENQPQHF
TGTGCCAGCAGCCGCGGCGGGACAGAAAATCAGCCCCAGCATTTT
>-|-|TRBV7-3|TRBJ1-2|13
CASSLDGNYGYTF
TGTGCCAGCAGCTTAGACGGGAACTATGGCTACACCTTC
>-|-|TRBV4-2|TRBJ1-2|15
CASSQELEANYGYTF
TGTGCCAGCAGCCAAGAACTAGAAGCTAACTATGGCTACACCTTC
>-|-|TRBV7-9|TRBJ1-2|13
CASSFPANYGYTF
TGTGCCAGCAGCTTCCCGGCTAACTATGGCTACACCTTC
>-|-|TRBV15|TRBJ1-3|16
CATSSIGTPGGNTIYF
TGTGCCACCAGCAGTATTGGGACACCCGGAGGAAACACCATATATTTT
>-|-|TRBV9|TRBJ2-7|16
CASSVGQAPLFDEQYF
TGTGCCAGCAGCGTAGGGCAGGCCCCACTTTTTGACGAGCAGTACTTC
>-|-|TRBV6-6|TRBJ1-2|16
CASSYPGGQAIDGYTF
TGTGCCAGCAGTTACCCGGGCGGGCAAGCGATAGATGGCTACACCTTC
>-|-|TRBV28|TRBJ1-5|15
CASSLGRSLNQPQHF
TGTGCCAGCAGTTTAGGCCGTTCGCTCAATCAGCCCCAGCATTTT
>-|-|TRBV30|TRBJ2-7|13
CAWSVPGFDEQYF
TGTGCCTGGAGTGTTCCAGGGTTCGACGAGCAGTACTTC
>-|-|TRBV5-1|TRBJ2-2|16
CASSLTVLAGTGELFF
TGCGCCAGCAGCTTGACCGTCCTAGCAGGTACCGGGGAGCTGTTTTTT